These T cell receptor beta chains were read from a single sample in a study of shared clonotypes between healthy human individuals. TCRdb's table, derived via immunoSEQ multiplex PCR, lists solely in-frame clones and lacks some. The sample consists of approximately 2.1 million clones, more than 80% of them appearing once. Specimen: naive CD4+ T cells from PBMCs. These receptors were collected from a man aged 18-30 years in good health. Some clones in this sample may be carry-over from other donors' samples. CDR3s include the opening cysteine and the closing phenylalanine or tryptophan. Fields, in order: D gene, clone size, J gene, V gene, CDR3 protein, CDR3 DNA. The D gene is left open where the match is weak. Where a row states a size, it is once, few, many or the class of an expanded clone; other rows omit it.

NA	NA	TRBJ2-3	TRBV7-9	CASSPQRDTDTQYF	TGTGCCAGCAGCCCGCAGCGAGACACAGATACGCAGTATTTT
TRBD1	NA	TRBJ2-1	TRBV19	CASRRQGPYNEQFF	TGTGCCAGTAGACGACAGGGCCCCTACAATGAGCAGTTCTTC
NA	NA	TRBJ2-3	TRBV5-1	CASSKVGGTDTQYF	TGCGCCAGCAGCAAGGTTGGGGGCACAGATACGCAGTATTTT
TRBD1	NA	TRBJ2-7	TRBV29-1	CSGGQPYEQYF	TGCAGTGGGGGACAGCCTTACGAGCAGTACTTC
NA	NA	TRBJ1-2	TRBV4-1	CASSQDLINYGYTF	TGCGCCAGCAGCCAAGACCTCATTAACTATGGCTACACCTTC
TRBD2	NA	TRBJ2-1	TRBV6-5	CASSSTSGRPYNEQFF	TGTGCCAGCAGTTCGACTAGCGGGAGGCCCTACAATGAGCAGTTCTTC
NA	NA	TRBJ2-1	TRBV5-4	CASSLSGDPYNEQFF	TGTGCCAGCAGCTTGTCCGGGGATCCCTACAATGAGCAGTTCTTC
TRBD1	few	TRBJ1-1	TRBV2	CASSDSDRGDTEAFF	TGTGCCAGCAGTGACTCTGACAGGGGGGACACTGAAGCTTTCTTT
NA	NA	TRBJ2-7	TRBV28	CASLNQRDYEQYF	TGTGCCAGCCTAAATCAAAGGGATTACGAGCAGTACTTC
TRBD1	NA	TRBJ1-2	TRBV7-2	CASSLVGRGLDGYTF	TGTGCCAGCAGCTTAGTCGGCAGGGGGCTGGATGGCTACACCTTC
NA	NA	TRBJ2-7	TRBV28	CASSSQSVEQYF	TGTGCCAGCAGTTCCCAGTCGGTCGAGCAGTACTTC
NA	once	TRBJ2-5	TRBV5-4	CASSLGDLTTETQYF	TGTGCCAGCAGCTTGGGTGACTTAACAACAGAGACCCAGTACTTC
TRBD1	NA	TRBJ2-4	TRBV15	CATRDREGKNIQYF	TGTGCCACCCGGGACAGGGAAGGCAAAAACATTCAGTACTTC
TRBD2	NA	TRBJ2-3	TRBV5-1	CASSLVGLAGSSTDTQYF	TGCGCCAGCAGCTTGGTCGGACTAGCGGGCTCTAGCACAGATACGCAGTATTTT
NA	NA	TRBJ2-2	TRBV9	CASSVGGEAGELFF	TGTGCCAGCAGCGTAGGAGGTGAGGCCGGGGAGCTGTTTTTT
NA	NA	TRBJ1-1	TRBV5-4	CASSFGGAAFF	TGTGCCAGCAGCTTTGGAGGGGCTGCTTTCTTT
TRBD2	NA	TRBJ2-1	TRBV7-3	CASSLIAGVNEQFF	TGTGCCAGCAGCTTAATAGCGGGAGTGAATGAGCAGTTCTTC
NA	NA	TRBJ2-1	TRBV6-5	CASSYWDLPYNEQFF	TGTGCCAGCAGTTACTGGGACCTACCCTACAATGAGCAGTTCTTC
TRBD2	NA	TRBJ2-1	TRBV5-1	CASSSTVGLRGSYEQFF	TGCGCCAGCAGCTCCACGGTGGGACTACGCGGGAGTTATGAGCAGTTCTTC
NA	NA	TRBJ2-7	TRBV18	CASSLTRSYEQYF	TGTGCCAGCTCACTAACTCGGTCCTACGAGCAGTACTTC
NA	NA	TRBJ2-2	TRBV7-6	CASSFTVAGNTGELFF	TGTGCCAGCAGCTTTACGGTGGCAGGGAACACCGGGGAGCTGTTTTTT
NA	NA	TRBJ1-2	TRBV28	CASSLESAGEDGYTF	TGTGCCAGCAGTTTAGAATCGGCAGGGGAGGATGGCTACACCTTC
NA	NA	TRBJ1-2	TRBV30	CAWSVVTNYGYTF	TGTGCCTGGAGTGTGGTCACTAACTATGGCTACACCTTC
NA	few	TRBJ1-2	TRBV28	CASSLTAGYGYTF	TGTGCCAGCAGTCTGACAGCTGGCTATGGCTACACCTTC
TRBD1	NA	TRBJ2-7	TRBV25-1	CASSPPWTGSYEQYF	TGTGCCAGCAGTCCGCCCTGGACAGGCTCCTACGAGCAGTACTTC
NA	NA	TRBJ2-1	TRBV21-1	CASSNRTGNGDEQFF	TGTGCCAGCAGCAATCGGACAGGGAACGGGGATGAGCAGTTCTTC
NA	once	TRBJ1-4	TRBV7-6	CASSLAGLGAQNEKLFF	TGTGCCAGCAGCTTAGCAGGGCTCGGGGCGCAAAATGAAAAACTGTTTTTT
NA	NA	TRBJ1-1	TRBV7-9	CASSSQSNTEAFF	TGTGCCAGCAGCTCCCAGTCGAACACTGAAGCTTTCTTT
TRBD1	NA	TRBJ2-1	TRBV9	CASSPADRKPYNEQFF	TGTGCCAGCAGCCCTGCGGACAGGAAGCCCTACAATGAGCAGTTCTTC
NA	NA	TRBJ1-3	TRBV28	CASSSRWEGISGNTIYF	TGTGCCAGCAGTTCCCGGTGGGAGGGAATCTCTGGAAACACCATATATTTT